This passage covers 28 T cell receptor beta chains from one sample sequenced in a study of blood T cell repertoires in COVID-19 (TCRdb year 2020). Library method: the immunoSEQ multiplex PCR assay. TCRdb carries this immuneACCESS record with in-frame sequences only. Its versions omit some clonotypes, under half of them owing to an unresolved V gene in the studies checked, with the rest unexplained. The table for this sample lists around 300,000 clones; about nine tenths of them were counted only once. Less than 3% of the sample is held by the ten biggest clonotypes. Sequenced: peripheral blood. The receptor source for this set is a young woman with active or convalescent COVID-19.

The chain links TRBV6-5 to TRBJ1-6, with D perhaps TRBD1 (5 bases). Germline V gene data show CDR1 as MNHEY and CDR2 as SVGAGI. V was cut by 5 bases and J by 7 bases, with 15 bases left in between. This CDR3 spans 15 amino acids. The CDR3 DNA follows: TGTGCCAGCAGTCCGGCCAGGGTCGACAATTCACCCCTCCACTTT. This codes for CASSPARVDNSPLHF.

J is TRBJ1-1 and V is TRBV13; D remains ambiguous. V lost 3 bases, J lost 2 bases, and 7 bases lay in between. CDR1 is PRHDT and CDR2 is FYEKMQ in the germline V gene (reference sequence). This CDR3 contains 13 residues. Here the CDR3 reads CASSFQHNTEAFF. The DNA for the CDR3 is TGTGCCAGCAGCTTCCAACACAACACTGAAGCTTTCTTT.

This chain joins TRBV4-2 and TRBJ2-2; a possible D gene is TRBD1 (6 bases). Germline CDR1 LGHNA, CDR2 YNFKEQ. This CDR3 contains 16 residues. V lost 2 bases, J lost 1 base, and 11 bases lay in between. CDR3 coding DNA: TGTGCCAGCAGCCAAAACCAGGGGCAGAACACCGGGGAGCTGTTTTTT. Protein: CASSQNQGQNTGELFF.

The chain carries TRBV24-1 and TRBJ1-1; a possible D gene is TRBD1 (5 bases). Germline CDR1 KGHDR, CDR2 SFDVKD. The CDR3 consists of 16 residues. V was cut by 1 base and J by 4 bases, with 15 bases left in between. The CDR3 protein is CATSDFGGMGITEAFF. For the CDR3, the DNA is TGTGCCACCAGTGATTTCGGGGGTATGGGAATCACTGAAGCTTTCTTT.

The chain couples TRBV19 to TRBJ1-5; a possible D gene is TRBD1 (6 bases). Germline CDR1 is LNHDA and CDR2 is SQIVND (reference sequence). The CDR3 covers 15 residues. V was trimmed by 6 bases and J by 3 bases, leaving 15 bases between them. The CDR3 sequence: CASRSWRQVNQPQHF. CDR3 coding DNA: TGTGCCAGTAGGAGTTGGAGACAGGTCAATCAGCCCCAGCATTTT.

CDR3 sequence: CASSRTRQETQYF. The DNA of the CDR3 is TGTGCCAGCAGCAGGACTCGTCAAGAGACCCAGTACTTC. This rearrangement joins TRBV3-1 (or the pseudogene TRBV3-2) to TRBJ2-5; perhaps TRBD2 as D (5 bases). The germline V gene has CDR1 LGHDT and CDR2 YNNKEL (reference sequence). The CDR3 contains 13 residues. Trimming stripped 5 bases from V and 2 bases from J, with 9 bases between.

The rearrangement joins TRBV4-3 to TRBJ1-6, with D perhaps TRBD1 (5 bases). The ends were cut back, 1 base at V and 5 bases at J, with 6 bases in the middle. CDR1 and CDR2 (germline): LGHNA, YSLEER. The CDR3 is made up of 14 amino acids. This chain's CDR3 is CASSQGRDNSPLHF. The CDR3 nucleotides read TGCGCCAGCAGCCAAGGCAGGGATAATTCACCCCTCCACTTT.

The chain recombines TRBV27 with TRBJ1-2; perhaps TRBD1 as D (5 bases). V lost 4 bases and J lost 8, with 14 bases in between. The CDR3 contains 13 residues. CDR1 and CDR2 (germline): MNHEY, SMNVEV (reference sequence). CDR3 protein: CASSYSGFKGYTF. The CDR3 DNA reads as TGTGCCAGCAGTTATTCAGGGTTCAAGGGCTACACCTTC.

The rearrangement uses TRBV9 and TRBJ2-1; weak D call: TRBD1 (5 bases). CDR1 SGDLS and CDR2 YYNGEE come from the germline V gene. This CDR3 is 16 amino acids long. V gave up 0 bases and J gave up 0 bases, with 10 bases separating them. The CDR3 coding sequence is TGTGCCAGCAGCGTAGGTGGGGCGAGCTCCTACAATGAGCAGTTCTTC. As protein: CASSVGGASSYNEQFF.

This sequence joins TRBV28 and TRBJ1-1, with 9 bases that match TRBD1. CDR3 length: 15 residues. The germline gives CDR1 MDHEN, CDR2 SYDVKM. Unmatched junction bases numbered 9, after V lost 3 bases and J lost 7 bases. The CDR3 protein is CASSFFSMGQGEAFF. CDR3 nucleotide sequence: TGTGCCAGCAGTTTCTTCAGCATGGGACAGGGTGAAGCTTTCTTT. The variable domain in full, with the rest retrieved from reference TRBV28 and TRBJ1-1, is DVKVTQSSRYLVKRTGEKVFLECVQDMDHENMFWYRQDPGLGLRLIYFSYDVKMKEKGDIPEGYSVSREKKERFSLILESASTNQTSMYLCASSFFSMGQGEAFFGQGTRLTVV.

The CDR3 DNA follows: TGTGCCAGCAGCAAGAGCGCGTTACCCACAGATACGCAGTATTTT. It translates to CASSKSALPTDTQYF. J is TRBJ2-3 and V is TRBV3-1 (or the pseudogene TRBV3-2); D gene uncertain. This CDR3 region has 15 residues. V shed 5 bases and J shed 2 bases, with 14 bases lying between them. Germline assignment: CDR1 LGHDT and CDR2 YNNKEL (reference sequence).

The chain links TRBV7-2 to TRBJ2-3, with 10 bases matching TRBD1. This CDR3 contains 15 residues. Germline CDR1 is SGHTA and CDR2 is FQGNSA. J was trimmed by 5 bases and V by 1 base; bases with no gene match: 3. The CDR3 sequence: CASSLGGQGRDTQYF. CDR3 DNA sequence: TGTGCCAGCAGCTTAGGGGGACAGGGGAGAGATACGCAGTATTTT.

The chain employs TRBV29-1 and TRBJ1-1; no firm D call. The CDR3 spans 12 residues. V gave up 6 bases and J gave up 0 bases, with 8 bases separating them. Germline V CDR1 and CDR2: SQVTM, ANQGSEA. The CDR3 nucleotides are TGCAGCGTGAGGCAGATGAACACTGAAGCTTTCTTT. This codes for CSVRQMNTEAFF.

The chain uses TRBV18 and TRBJ1-1, with D possibly being TRBD1 (5 bases). The V gene's germline CDR1 is KGHSH and CDR2 LQKENI. CDR3 size: 15 residues. The V end lost 0 bases, the J end lost 4 bases, and 12 bases lay between the germline ends. DNA for the CDR3: TGTGCCAGCTCACCACCGTCCAGGGTGGGCACTGAAGCTTTCTTT. Its translation: CASSPPSRVGTEAFF.

This chain connects TRBV6-5 to TRBJ2-2, with 8 bases aligning to TRBD2. Germline V gives CDR1 MNHEY, CDR2 SVGAGI. The V gene end was trimmed by 10 bases and the J gene end by 10 bases; junction bases not matched to a gene: 5. This CDR3 is built from 11 residues. CDR3 sequence reads: CATRAGVELFF. Here the CDR3 DNA reads TGTGCCACCCGAGCGGGGGTGGAGCTGTTTTTT.

The chain recombines TRBV15 with TRBJ2-3, with 11 bases lining up with TRBD2. With V trimmed by 8 bases and J by 0 bases, 1 base remained unmatched. The CDR3 spans 14 residues. Per the germline V gene, CDR1 is LNHNV and CDR2 is YYDKDF (reference sequence). This CDR3 is CATRLAGSTDTQYF. The DNA for the CDR3 is TGTGCCACCCGACTAGCGGGGAGCACAGATACGCAGTATTTT.

The rearrangement links TRBV5-4 to TRBJ1-2; 9 nucleotides align to TRBD1. Unmatched junction bases numbered 7, after V lost 9 bases and J lost 4 bases. Per the germline V gene, CDR1 is SGHNT and CDR2 is YYREEE (reference sequence). The CDR3 runs 13 residues. CDR3 nucleotides: TGTGCCACCACGGACAGGGGTAGCTATGGCTACACCTTC. This codes for CATTDRGSYGYTF.

The J gene is TRBJ2-7, the V gene TRBV11-2, with TRBD1 matching 8 bases. Germline CDR1 SGHAT, CDR2 FQNNGV. The CDR3 has 14 residues. Trimming took 2 bases from V and 3 from J; bases not matched to a gene: 3. Written as DNA, the CDR3 is TGTGCCAGCAGCTTACAGGGGGCCGTCTACGAGCAGTACTTC. Its protein product is CASSLQGAVYEQYF.

This clone occurred once. V gene TRBV19 combines with J gene TRBJ1-1, with TRBD1 as a possible D gene (6 bases). V was trimmed by 6 bases and J by 4 bases, leaving 12 bases between them. The CDR3 sequence is 13 residues long. In germline, CDR1 is LNHDA, CDR2 SQIVND (reference sequence). The chain's CDR3 is CASSEQGGTEAFF. CDR3 DNA: TGTGCCAGTAGCGAACAGGGCGGCACTGAAGCTTTCTTT. The full variable domain, its missing parts supplied by reference TRBV19 and TRBJ1-1, is DGGITQSPKYLFRKEGQNVTLSCEQNLNHDAMYWYRQDPGQGLRLIYYSQIVNDFQKGDIAEGYSVSREKKESFPLTVTSAQKNPTAFYLCASSEQGGTEAFFGQGTRLTVV.

This chain joins TRBV29-1 and TRBJ1-5; D ambiguous. Germline CDR1 reads SQVTM; CDR2 reads ANQGSEA. This CDR3 is built from 13 residues. The ends were cut back, 4 bases at V and 3 bases at J, with 10 bases in the middle. The CDR3 DNA sequence: TGCAGCGTTGTGGAGCAGAACAATCAGCCCCAGCATTTT. This codes for CSVVEQNNQPQHF.

The chain links TRBV6-1 to TRBJ1-6; perhaps TRBD1 as D (5 bases). The CDR3 is 16 residues long. Per the germline V gene, CDR1 is MNHNS and CDR2 is SASEGT. Trimming removed 2 bases from V and 2 bases from J, with 10 bases in between. DNA for the CDR3: TGTGCCAGCAGTGAAAGTGCGACAGCCTATAATTCACCCCTCCACTTT. Translated: CASSESATAYNSPLHF.

J is TRBJ2-5 and V is TRBV28, with D uncertain. Germline loops: CDR1 MDHEN, CDR2 SYDVKM. This CDR3 contains 13 residues. V was trimmed by 7 bases and J by 5 bases, leaving 14 bases between them. In DNA, the CDR3 is TGTGCCAGCAATACAGCCTTGGTGGAGACCCAGTACTTC. Translating it yields CASNTALVETQYF.

The chain joins TRBV7-2 to TRBJ2-4, with TRBD2 as a possible D gene (6 bases). This CDR3 is 16 amino acids long. The V gene's germline CDR1 is SGHTA and CDR2 FQGNSA. Trimming took 2 bases from V and 2 from J, leaving 13 bases between them. CDR3 DNA: TGTGCCAGCAGCTTAAGTTCCGGGGGACCCAAAAACATTCAGTACTTC. Its translation: CASSLSSGGPKNIQYF.

The chain employs TRBV5-1 and TRBJ1-2; D gene ambiguous. Looked up from germline, CDR1 is SGHRS and CDR2 is YFSETQ. With 4 bases removed from V and 2 bases from J, the gap between germline ends came to 12 bases. The CDR3 consists of 14 residues. The CDR3 sequence is CASSTGGLNYGYTF. The CDR3 DNA reads as TGCGCCAGCAGCACCGGTGGTTTGAACTATGGCTACACCTTC.

The chain joins TRBV5-1 to TRBJ1-6; D is unclear. The CDR3 consists of 15 residues. V dropped 6 bases and J dropped 5 bases, with 15 bases sitting between them. The germline CDR1 and CDR2 sequences are SGHRS and YFSETQ. The chain's CDR3 is CASKEGSGNNSPLHF. CDR3 in DNA: TGCGCCAGCAAAGAGGGTTCCGGTAATAATTCACCCCTCCACTTT.

CDR3 sequence: CASSPKGTGGYQPQHF. The CDR3 nucleotides are TGTGCCAGCTCACCAAAAGGGACAGGAGGATATCAGCCCCAGCATTTT. The chain uses TRBV18 and TRBJ1-5; 8 bases match TRBD1. Losses at the gene ends were 2 bases for V and 5 bases for J; bases not matched to a gene: 8. Per germline, CDR1 KGHSH and CDR2 LQKENI. This CDR3 region has 16 residues.

To note about this clone: This sample also contains other DNA sequences that code for the same CDR3. The rearrangement uses TRBV19 and TRBJ1-1; TRBD1 is a possible D gene (6 bases). CDR1 and CDR2 from the germline V gene are LNHDA and SQIVND (reference sequence). This CDR3 comprises 14 residues. Trimming pared 8 bases from V and 2 bases from J, leaving 15 bases between. The CDR3 nucleotides are TGTGCCAGTCCCCCACTGGGGGCTAACACTGAAGCTTTCTTT. It yields the protein CASPPLGANTEAFF.

The chain links TRBV28 to TRBJ2-1; the D is unclear. V shed 4 bases and J shed 14 bases, with 15 bases lying between them. Per the germline V gene, CDR1 is MDHEN and CDR2 is SYDVKM. This CDR3 comprises 12 residues. CDR3 DNA: TGTGCCAGCAGTTCCAAGCGCTTTGTCAAGTTCTTC. Translation: CASSSKRFVKFF.